This T cell receptor (beta chain) was documented in a study of blood T cells in healthy people across ages. Together with a sample-barcoded 5' primer, a J-beta primer mix was included in a second PCR lasting about 7 to 11 cycles. Carrying 12 random nucleotides, a template-switch adaptor labeled each individual cDNA molecule. Using its own MiXCR run on the 5' RACE reads, TCRdb lists one record per CDR3 protein. This sample has roughly 680,000 distinct CDR3 sequences, with around half found just once. This clonotype was seen at least ten times. The sequenced material came from blood. This TCR came from a woman in her sixties or seventies in good health.

The DNA of the CDR3 is TGTGCCAGCAGCCCACGGACAGGCATCGGCGAGCAGTACTTC. It specifies CASSPRTGIGEQYF. The V call is TRBV13, the J call TRBJ2-4; 7 positions agree with TRBD1. The tail of the sequence fits TRBJ2-7 better, so the J call may be wrong. In germline, CDR1 is PRHDT, CDR2 FYEKMQ (reference sequence). The CDR3 runs to 14 residues.